This T cell receptor beta chain was captured by sequencing in a study of cytomegalovirus exposure and HLA in healthy donors. CDR3 size: 13 residues. V was trimmed by 2 bases and J by 3 bases, leaving 8 bases between them. Germline CDR1 and CDR2: SGHRS and YFSETQ. A multiplex PCR was run with 60 Vbeta primers and 13 Jbeta primers. Profiling relied on immunoSEQ multiplex PCR, and the TCRdb table lists in-frame clones only, not all of them. The repertoire table contains 90,000 to 100,000 clones. This sequence was found in a woman in her twenties or thirties in good health and CMV-seronegative. V gene TRBV5-1 combines with J gene TRBJ1-1; D not resolved. The sequenced material came from PBMCs. The CDR3 DNA reads TGCGCCAGCAGCTTATCGTATGACACTGAAGCTTTCTTT. This gives the protein CASSLSYDTEAFF.